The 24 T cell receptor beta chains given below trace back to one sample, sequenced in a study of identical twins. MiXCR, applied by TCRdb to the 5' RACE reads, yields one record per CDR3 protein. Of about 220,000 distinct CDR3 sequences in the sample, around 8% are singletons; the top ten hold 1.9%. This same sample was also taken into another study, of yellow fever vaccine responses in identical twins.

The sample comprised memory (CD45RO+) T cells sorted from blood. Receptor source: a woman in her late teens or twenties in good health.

CDR3 in DNA: TGTGCCAGCAGCTTAATACGGGGGATAGATACGCAGTATTTT. It encodes CASSLIRGIDTQYF. The rearrangement uses TRBV7-9 and TRBJ2-3; weak D call: TRBD2 (6 bases). CDR3 length: 14 amino acids. Looked up from germline, CDR1 is SEHNR and CDR2 is FQNEAQ (reference sequence). V was clipped by 2 bases and J by 5 bases, with 11 bases between them.

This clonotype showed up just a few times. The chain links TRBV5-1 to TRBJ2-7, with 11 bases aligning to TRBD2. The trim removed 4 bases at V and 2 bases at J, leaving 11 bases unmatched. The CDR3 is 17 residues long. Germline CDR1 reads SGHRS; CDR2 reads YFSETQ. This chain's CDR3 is CASSRGNLAGGPYEQYF. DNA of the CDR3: TGCGCCAGCAGCCGGGGGAATCTAGCGGGAGGTCCCTACGAGCAGTACTTC.

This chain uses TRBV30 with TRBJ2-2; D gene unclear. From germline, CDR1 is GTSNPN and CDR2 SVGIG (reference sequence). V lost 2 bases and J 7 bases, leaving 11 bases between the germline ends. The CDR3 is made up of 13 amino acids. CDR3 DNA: TGTGCCTGGAGTCCTATTTCAATCGGGGAGCTGTTTTTT. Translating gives CAWSPISIGELFF.

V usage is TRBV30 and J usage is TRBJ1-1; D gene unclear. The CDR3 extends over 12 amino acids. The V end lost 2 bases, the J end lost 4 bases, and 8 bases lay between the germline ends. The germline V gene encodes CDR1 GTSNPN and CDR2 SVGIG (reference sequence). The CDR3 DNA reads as TGTGCCTGGAGTTTAGGGTTCACTGAAGCTTTCTTT. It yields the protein CAWSLGFTEAFF.

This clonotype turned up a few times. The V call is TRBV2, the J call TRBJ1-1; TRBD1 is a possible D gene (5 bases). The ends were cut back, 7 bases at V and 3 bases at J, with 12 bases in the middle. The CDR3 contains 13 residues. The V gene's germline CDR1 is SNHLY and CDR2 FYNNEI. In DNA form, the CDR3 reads TGTGCCAGCAATGGGGACGGACACACTGAAGCTTTCTTT. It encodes CASNGDGHTEAFF. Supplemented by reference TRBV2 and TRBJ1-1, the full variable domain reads EPEVTQTPSHQVTQMGQEVILRCVPISNHLYFYWYRQILGQKVEFLVSFYNNEISEKSEIFDDQFSVERPDGSNFTLKIRSTKLEDSAMYFCASNGDGHTEAFFGQGTRLTVV.

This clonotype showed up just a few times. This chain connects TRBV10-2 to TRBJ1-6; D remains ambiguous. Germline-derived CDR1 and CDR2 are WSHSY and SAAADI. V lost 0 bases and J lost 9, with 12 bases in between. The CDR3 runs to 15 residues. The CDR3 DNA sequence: TGCGCCAGCAGTGAGTCACTGGGTATGAGTTCACCCCTCCACTTT. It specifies CASSESLGMSSPLHF.

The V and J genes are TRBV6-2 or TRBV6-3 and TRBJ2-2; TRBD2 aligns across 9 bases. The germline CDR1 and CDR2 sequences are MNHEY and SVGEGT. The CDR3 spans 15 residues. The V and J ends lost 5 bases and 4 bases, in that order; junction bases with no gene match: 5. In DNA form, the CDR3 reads TGTGCCAGCAGTGTACTAGCGGGTTTCACCGGGGAGCTGTTTTTT. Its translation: CASSVLAGFTGELFF.

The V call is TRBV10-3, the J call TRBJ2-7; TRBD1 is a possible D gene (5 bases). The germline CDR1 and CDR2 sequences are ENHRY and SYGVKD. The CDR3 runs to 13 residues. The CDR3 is CATTQGGGDEQYF. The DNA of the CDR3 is TGTGCAACCACTCAGGGCGGCGGCGACGAGCAGTACTTC.

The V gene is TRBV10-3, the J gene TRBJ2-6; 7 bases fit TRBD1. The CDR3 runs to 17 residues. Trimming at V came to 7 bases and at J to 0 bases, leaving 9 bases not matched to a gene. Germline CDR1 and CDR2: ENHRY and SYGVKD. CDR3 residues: CAITPDRLGSGANVLTF. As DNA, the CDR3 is TGTGCCATCACCCCGGACAGGTTAGGCTCTGGGGCCAACGTCCTGACTTTC.

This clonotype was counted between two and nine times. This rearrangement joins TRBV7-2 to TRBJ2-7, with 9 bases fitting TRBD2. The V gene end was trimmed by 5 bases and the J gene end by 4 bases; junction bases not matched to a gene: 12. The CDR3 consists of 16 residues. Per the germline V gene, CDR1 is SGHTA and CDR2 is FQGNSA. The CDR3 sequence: CASSPGASGMRYEQYF. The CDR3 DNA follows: TGTGCCAGCAGCCCTGGGGCTAGCGGGATGAGATACGAGCAGTACTTC.

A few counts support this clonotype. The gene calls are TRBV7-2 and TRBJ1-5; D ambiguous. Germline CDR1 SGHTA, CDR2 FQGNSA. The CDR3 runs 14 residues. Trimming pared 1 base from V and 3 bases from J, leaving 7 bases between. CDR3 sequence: CASSLGVYNQPQHF. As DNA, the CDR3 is TGTGCCAGCAGCTTAGGGGTATACAATCAGCCCCAGCATTTT.

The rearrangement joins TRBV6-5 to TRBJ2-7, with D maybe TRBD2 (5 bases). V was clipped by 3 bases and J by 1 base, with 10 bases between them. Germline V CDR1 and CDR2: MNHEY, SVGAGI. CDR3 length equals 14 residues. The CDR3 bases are TGTGCCAGCAGTTATATTCGGGATTCCTACGAGCAGTACTTC. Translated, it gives CASSYIRDSYEQYF.

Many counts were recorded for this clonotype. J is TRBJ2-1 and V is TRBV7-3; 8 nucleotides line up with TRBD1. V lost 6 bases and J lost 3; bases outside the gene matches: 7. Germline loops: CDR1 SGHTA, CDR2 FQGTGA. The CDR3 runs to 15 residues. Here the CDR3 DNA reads TGTGCCAGCAGATTCGGACAGGGAGTCTACAATGAGCAGTTCTTC. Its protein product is CASRFGQGVYNEQFF.

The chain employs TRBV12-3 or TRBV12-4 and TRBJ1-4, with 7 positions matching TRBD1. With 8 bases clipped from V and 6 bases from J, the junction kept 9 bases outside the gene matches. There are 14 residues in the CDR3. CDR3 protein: CASGKGAGDEKLFF. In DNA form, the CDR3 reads TGTGCCAGCGGCAAGGGGGCCGGAGATGAAAAACTGTTTTTT.

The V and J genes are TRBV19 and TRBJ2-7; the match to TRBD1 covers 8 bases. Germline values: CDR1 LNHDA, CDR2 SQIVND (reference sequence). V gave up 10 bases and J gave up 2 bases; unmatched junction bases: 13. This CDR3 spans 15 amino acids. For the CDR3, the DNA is TGTGCCACCCGACGGGGACAGGTCGATGCCTACGAGCAGTACTTC. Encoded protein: CATRRGQVDAYEQYF.

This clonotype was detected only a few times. The CDR3 is CSATPAYNEQFF. For the CDR3, the DNA is TGCAGTGCTACTCCAGCCTACAATGAGCAGTTCTTC. The V gene is TRBV20-1, the J gene TRBJ2-1, with D unclear. Germline CDR1 is DFQATT and CDR2 is SNEGSKA (reference sequence). This CDR3 has 12 amino acids. Trimming removed 4 bases at V and 2 bases at J, with 6 bases between.

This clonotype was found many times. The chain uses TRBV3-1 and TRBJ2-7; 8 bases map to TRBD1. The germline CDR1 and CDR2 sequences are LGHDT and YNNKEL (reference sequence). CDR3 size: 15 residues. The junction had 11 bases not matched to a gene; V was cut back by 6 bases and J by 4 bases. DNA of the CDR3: TGTGCCAGCAGTCCCCGGGACAGGTCCCTTTACGAGCAGTACTTC. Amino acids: CASSPRDRSLYEQYF.

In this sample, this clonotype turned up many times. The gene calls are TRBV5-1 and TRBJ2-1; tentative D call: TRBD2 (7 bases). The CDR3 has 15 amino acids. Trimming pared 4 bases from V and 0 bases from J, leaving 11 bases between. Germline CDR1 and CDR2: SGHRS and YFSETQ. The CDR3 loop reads CASSGGASSYNEQFF. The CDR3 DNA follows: TGCGCCAGCAGCGGGGGGGCGAGCTCCTACAATGAGCAGTTCTTC.

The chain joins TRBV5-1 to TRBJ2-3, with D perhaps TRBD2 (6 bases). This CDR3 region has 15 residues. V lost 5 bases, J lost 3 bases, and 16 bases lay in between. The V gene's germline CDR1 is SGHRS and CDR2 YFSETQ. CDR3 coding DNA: TGCGCCAGCAGGCCAACTAGCAGGGTAACAGATACGCAGTATTTT. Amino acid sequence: CASRPTSRVTDTQYF.

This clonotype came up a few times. CDR3 nucleotide sequence: TGTGCCAGCAGGACCTCGGGGGTGGATACGCAGTATTTT. Protein sequence: CASRTSGVDTQYF. This chain joins TRBV12-3 or TRBV12-4 and TRBJ2-3; TRBD2 is a possible D gene (6 bases). The ends were cut back, 6 bases at V and 6 bases at J, with 13 bases in the middle. The CDR3 length is 13 residues.

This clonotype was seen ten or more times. The CDR3 coding sequence is TGTGCCAGCAGTGAGACAGGGGGCAATGAAAAACTGTTTTTT. This translates into CASSETGGNEKLFF. The V and J genes are TRBV28 and TRBJ1-4; 10 bases are shared with TRBD1. The V gene's germline CDR1 is MDHEN and CDR2 SYDVKM. CDR3 size: 14 residues. V trimming: 5 bases; J trimming: 5 bases; junction bases outside the gene matches: 2.

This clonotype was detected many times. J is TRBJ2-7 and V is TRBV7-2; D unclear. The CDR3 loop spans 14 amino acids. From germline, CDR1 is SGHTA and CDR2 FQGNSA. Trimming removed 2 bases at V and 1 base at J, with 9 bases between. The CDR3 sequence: CASSLTSFSYEQYF. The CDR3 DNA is TGTGCCAGCAGCTTAACGAGCTTTTCCTACGAGCAGTACTTC.

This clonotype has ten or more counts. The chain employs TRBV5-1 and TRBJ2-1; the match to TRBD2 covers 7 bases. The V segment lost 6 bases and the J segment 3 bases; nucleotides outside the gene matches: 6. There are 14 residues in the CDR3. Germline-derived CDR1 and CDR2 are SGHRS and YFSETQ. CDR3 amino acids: CASNPSGDYNEQFF. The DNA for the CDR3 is TGCGCCAGCAATCCTAGCGGAGACTACAATGAGCAGTTCTTC.

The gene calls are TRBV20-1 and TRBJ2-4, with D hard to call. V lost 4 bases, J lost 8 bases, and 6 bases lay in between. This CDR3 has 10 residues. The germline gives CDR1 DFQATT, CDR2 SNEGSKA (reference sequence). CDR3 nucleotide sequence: TGCAGTGCTAACTGGGACATTCAGTACTTC. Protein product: CSANWDIQYF.